This entry describes one T cell receptor (beta chain). The data stem from a study of Graves' ophthalmopathy and Graves' hyperthyroidism. RNA served as the template for amplifying TCR beta CDR3 regions. Amplification began with first-round RT-PCR using HTBI primers, then second-round multiplex PCR was performed. TCRdb ran MiXCR on the multiplex PCR reads and lists one entry per CDR3 protein. The sample lists almost 750,000 distinct CDR3 sequences; roughly 40% were seen once. After removal of 5 bases from V and 5 bases from J, the junction contained 9 bases not matched to a gene. The CDR3 length is 15 residues. CDR1 is SGDLS and CDR2 is YYNGEE in the germline V gene.

This clonotype was obtained from an adult man with Graves' ophthalmopathy. The sample was peripheral blood. The chain recombines TRBV9 with TRBJ2-5; TRBD2 matches 10 bases. The CDR3 DNA is TGTGCCAGCAGTAAAGGGACTAGCGTGTGGGAGACCCAGTACTTC. This gives the protein CASSKGTSVWETQYF.